This is a list of T cell receptor beta chains from one sample in a study of T cell responses to AZD1222 COVID-19 vaccine. The table came from immunoSEQ multiplex PCR; TCRdb's copy has only in-frame clones and leaves some out. The data contain about 130,000 clones, approximately 90% of them singletons. The sample in question was peripheral blood, obtained 28 days after the second AZD1222 dose. All receptors come from an adult who received the AZD1222 COVID-19 vaccine. Both conserved end residues are part of each CDR3. The D gene is left open where the match is weak. Clone size appears in some rows only: once, few, many, or a class for an expanded clone.

v_call	clone_size	d_call	j_call	cdr3_nt	cdr3_aa
TRBV5-1	NA	NA	TRBJ1-2	TGCGCCAGCAGCTTGTTCCTGGACGGGCCGGGAGGCTACACCTTC	CASSLFLDGPGGYTF
TRBV25-1	NA	NA	TRBJ2-7	TGTGCCAGCAGTCCCATGCGGTTCTCCTACGAGCAGTACTTC	CASSPMRFSYEQYF
TRBV7-8	NA	NA	TRBJ1-4	TGTGCCAGCAGCTTAGATGGTGAAAAACTGTTTTTT	CASSLDGEKLFF
TRBV1	NA	NA	TRBJ1-2	TGCACCAGCAGCTTACCTGGGGTGTCTCTCCGTGGCTACACCTTC	CTSSLPGVSLRGYTF
TRBV7-9	NA	NA	TRBJ2-7	TGTGCCAGCAGCCACCGGTCCGTCGTTTCGGACGAGCAGTACTTC	CASSHRSVVSDEQYF
TRBV9	NA	NA	TRBJ2-3	TGTGCCAGCAGCGTCGCCGGCTGGGGGGCTGATACGCAGTATTTT	CASSVAGWGADTQYF
TRBV19	NA	NA	TRBJ1-4	TGTGCCAGTGGATGGGGGGCGGCTAATGAAAAACTGTTTTTT	CASGWGAANEKLFF
TRBV19	NA	TRBD1	TRBJ1-1	TGTGCCAGTACCCCCAGGGGGCGAACTGAAGCTTTCTTT	CASTPRGRTEAFF
TRBV18	NA	NA	TRBJ1-3	TGTGCCAGCTCACCTAGCACCTTTAGCTCTGGAAACACCATATATTTT	CASSPSTFSSGNTIYF
TRBV6-6	NA	NA	TRBJ1-2	TGTGCCAGCAGTTTAGAGGACAGCCGAGGCTACACCTTC	CASSLEDSRGYTF
TRBV5-1	NA	NA	TRBJ1-2	TGCGCCAGCAGCTTGACTATAGGCGAGAGATCCGACACCTTC	CASSLTIGERSDTF
TRBV6-4	NA	NA	TRBJ2-6	TGTGCCAGCAGTGACTCCAGCTCTGGGGCCAACGTCCTGACTTTC	CASSDSSSGANVLTF
TRBV10-1	NA	TRBD1	TRBJ1-3	TGCGCCAGCAGTTTCGACTGGACAGGCGGCTCTGGAAACACCATATATTTT	CASSFDWTGGSGNTIYF
TRBV3-1/TRBV3-2	NA	NA	TRBJ1-6	TGTGCCAGCAGCCTAGCGGGAAATTATAATTCACCCCTCCACTTT	CASSLAGNYNSPLHF
TRBV18	NA	NA	TRBJ1-1	TGTGCCAGCTCCCTTCCCGGGACTGAAGCTTTCTTT	CASSLPGTEAFF
TRBV5-1	NA	NA	TRBJ1-4	TGCGCCAGCAGCTTGGGAAGTGGGGAAAAACTGTTTTTT	CASSLGSGEKLFF
TRBV20-1	NA	NA	TRBJ1-2	TGCAGTGCTACCAATAACTATGGCTACACCTTC	CSATNNYGYTF
TRBV18	NA	NA	TRBJ1-2	TGTGCCAGCTCACCCCAGCCGGGGGCTAACTATGGCTACACCTTC	CASSPQPGANYGYTF
TRBV2	few	NA	TRBJ2-4	TGTGCCAGCAGTGAGTCTCGGCTAGCCAAAAACATTCAGTACTTC	CASSESRLAKNIQYF
TRBV19	once	NA	TRBJ2-7	TGTGCCAGTAGTATAGGGGGAGAGCCCTACGAGCAGTACTTC	CASSIGGEPYEQYF
TRBV9	NA	TRBD1	TRBJ1-2	TGTGCCAGCAGCGTAGCTGGGACAGGGGATGGCTACACCTTC	CASSVAGTGDGYTF
TRBV4-2	NA	NA	TRBJ2-1	TGTGCCAGCAGCCAAGAACGGCAAGGCTACGAGCAGTTCTTC	CASSQERQGYEQFF
TRBV4-1	NA	NA	TRBJ1-1	TGCGCCAGCAGCCAGTATGGGGGCCTGGGCACTGAAGCTTTCTTT	CASSQYGGLGTEAFF
TRBV6-1	NA	NA	TRBJ1-5	TGTGCCAGCAGTGAAGCCTACAAGGCCGGCAATCAGCCCCAGCATTTT	CASSEAYKAGNQPQHF
TRBV18	few	NA	TRBJ1-6	TGTGCCAGCTCTACACACCATAATTCACCCCTCCACTTT	CASSTHHNSPLHF
TRBV5-1	NA	TRBD1	TRBJ2-3	TGCGCCAGCAGCCTGGGACAGGGGGCAGATACGCAGTATTTT	CASSLGQGADTQYF
TRBV2	NA	NA	TRBJ2-5	TGTGCCAGCACTCGGGAGGAGACCCAGTACTTC	CASTREETQYF
TRBV5-1	NA	NA	TRBJ1-3	TGCGCCAGCAGCTTGGTGACGGGGTTCGGAAACACCATATATTTT	CASSLVTGFGNTIYF
TRBV6-5	NA	TRBD2	TRBJ2-5	TGTGCCAGCGTAAGCGGGATCTGGGAGACCCAGTACTTC	CASVSGIWETQYF
TRBV13	NA	TRBD2	TRBJ2-7	TGTGCCAGCAGCCCGGGGGGCTACGAGCAGTACTTC	CASSPGGYEQYF
TRBV6-5	NA	NA	TRBJ2-7	TGTGCCAGCAGTTCCCTGATAACTTACGAGCAGTACTTC	CASSSLITYEQYF
TRBV19	NA	TRBD2	TRBJ2-7	TGTGCCAGTAGTCCAACTAGCGTACTTCCCTACGAGCAGTACTTC	CASSPTSVLPYEQYF
TRBV5-1	NA	NA	TRBJ1-1	TGCGCCAGCAGCCCTGGGACGGGGAACACTGAAGCTTTCTTT	CASSPGTGNTEAFF
TRBV2	few	NA	TRBJ2-7	TGTGCCAGCAGAGGACAAACCTACGAGCAGTACTTC	CASRGQTYEQYF
TRBV5-6	NA	TRBD1	TRBJ1-5	TGTGCCAGCAGCTCCCTGGACAGGGGAGGCCACAGCAATCAGCCCCAGCATTTT	CASSSLDRGGHSNQPQHF
TRBV4-1	NA	TRBD2	TRBJ2-3	TGCGCCAGCAGCCAGACCGGGACTACCACAGATACGCAGTATTTT	CASSQTGTTTDTQYF
TRBV19	once	TRBD2	TRBJ2-2	TGTGCCAGTAAGGTAGCGGGAGTTTCCGGGGAGCTGTTTTTT	CASKVAGVSGELFF
TRBV28	NA	NA	TRBJ1-5	TGTGCCAGCAGTTTAAGCGGCAATCAGCCCCAGCATTTT	CASSLSGNQPQHF
TRBV7-8	NA	TRBD1	TRBJ1-1	TGTGCCAGCAGCTTAGCGGACTGGACAGGATCCCTAGTCCCTGAAGCTTTCTTT	CASSLADWTGSLVPEAFF
TRBV5-1	NA	NA	TRBJ1-1	TGCGCCAGCAGCAGGAACACGAACACTGAAGCTTTCTTT	CASSRNTNTEAFF
TRBV28	once	TRBD1	TRBJ1-1	TGTGCCAGCAGTAGGACAGGGAAAGCTTTCTTT	CASSRTGKAFF
TRBV5-4	NA	TRBD2	TRBJ2-5	TGTGCCAGCAGCTTGGACGGGGGGACGTCAGAGACCCAGTACTTC	CASSLDGGTSETQYF
TRBV19	NA	TRBD2	TRBJ2-7	TGTGCCAGTAGTAAGGGTGGTGGACTAGCGGGACGTTACGAGCAGTACTTC	CASSKGGGLAGRYEQYF
TRBV24-1	once	TRBD2	TRBJ2-2	TGTGCCACCAGTGATCGGGGGGTGGGCACCGGGGAGCTGTTTTTT	CATSDRGVGTGELFF
TRBV6-4	NA	TRBD2	TRBJ2-1	TGTGCCAGCGGCAGACGTCGGACTAGCGGGAGAACGAAGCATGAGCAGTTCTTC	CASGRRRTSGRTKHEQFF
TRBV5-1	once	TRBD1	TRBJ2-2	TGCGCCAGCAGCCCAGACAGGGTAGGCACCGGGGAGCTGTTTTTT	CASSPDRVGTGELFF
TRBV4-2	NA	NA	TRBJ1-4	TGTGCCAGCAGCCAGGGTGGGGCGACGAATGAAAAACTGTTTTTT	CASSQGGATNEKLFF
TRBV7-9	NA	TRBD1	TRBJ1-6	TGTGCCAGCAGCGCCCAAACAGGGGTCCCCCTCCACTTT	CASSAQTGVPLHF
TRBV7-8	once	TRBD1	TRBJ2-7	TGTGCCAGCAGCTCTGGGACAGGGCCCTACGAGCAGTACTTC	CASSSGTGPYEQYF
TRBV19	NA	TRBD2	TRBJ2-1	TGTGCCAGTAGTAATATAGCGGGAGGTGCCTACAATGAGCAGTTCTTC	CASSNIAGGAYNEQFF
TRBV7-3	NA	TRBD2	TRBJ2-3	TGTGCCAGCAGCTGGGGACTAGCGGGAGGCGGAGATACGCAGTATTTT	CASSWGLAGGGDTQYF
TRBV5-4	once	NA	TRBJ1-1	TGTGCCAGCAGCTTAGAACAGGACAGCTTAAAAGCTTTCTTT	CASSLEQDSLKAFF
TRBV7-3	NA	NA	TRBJ2-7	TGTGCCAGCAGCTTAAATAAGGGACACCCCTACGAGCAGTACTTC	CASSLNKGHPYEQYF
TRBV24-1	few	TRBD1	TRBJ2-6	TGTGCCACCAGTGAAGGACAGGGTACCCCTGGGGCCAACGTCCTGACTTTC	CATSEGQGTPGANVLTF